This is a list of T cell receptor beta chains from one sample in a study of blood T cells in healthy people across ages. TCRdb ran MiXCR on the 5' RACE reads and lists one entry per CDR3 protein. The sample shows over 1,300,000 distinct CDR3 sequences, roughly 64% of them seen only once. Source material: blood. The receptors stem from a man in his late teens or twenties in good health. CDR3s include the opening cysteine and the closing phenylalanine or tryptophan. The D gene is left open where the match is weak. Only some rows state a clone size, as once, few, many or a class for expanded clones.

j_gene | abundance | v_gene | d_gene | CDR3aa | CDR3nt
TRBJ2-5 | few | TRBV20-1 | - | CSARFGTEQETQYF | TGCAGTGCCCGGTTCGGGACTGAACAAGAGACCCAGTACTTC
TRBJ2-7 | - | TRBV14 | - | CASSLYREAYEQYF | TGTGCCAGCAGCCTCTACAGGGAGGCCTACGAGCAGTACTTC
TRBJ2-7 | - | TRBV20-1 | - | CSAPGTGDIEQYF | TGCAGTGCCCCCGGAACGGGGGATATCGAGCAGTACTTC
TRBJ2-5 | - | TRBV20-1 | TRBD2 | CSARDPASGTAYEQYF | TGCAGTGCTAGAGATCCCGCTAGCGGGACTGCCTATGAGCAGTACTTC
TRBJ1-1 | - | TRBV11-2 | - | CASSPWDSMNTEAFF | TGTGCCAGCAGCCCCTGGGACTCCATGAACACTGAAGCTTTCTTT
TRBJ2-7 | - | TRBV28 | - | CASSQPEGVVGYEQYF | TGTGCCAGCAGCCAACCGGAAGGGGTTGTGGGTTACGAGCAGTACTTC
TRBJ2-4 | few | TRBV20-1 | - | CSASNPSGTPKNIQYF | TGCAGTGCTAGTAATCCGTCGGGGACCCCCAAAAACATTCAGTACTTC
TRBJ2-4 | - | TRBV7-9 | - | CASSSRTQHGPKIQYF | TGTGCCAGCAGCTCAAGGACCCAACACGGCCCCAAAATTCAGTACTTC
TRBJ2-5 | - | TRBV5-1 | - | CASSATDPKETQYF | TGCGCCAGCAGCGCGACAGACCCCAAAGAGACCCAGTACTTC
TRBJ2-7 | few | TRBV4-2 | TRBD2 | CASSQEPPSGSSYEQYF | TGTGCCAGCAGCCAAGAGCCCCCCAGCGGGAGTTCCTACGAGCAGTACTTC
TRBJ1-2 | - | TRBV15 | TRBD1 | CATSSGTGGSYGYTF | TGTGCCACCAGCAGTGGGACAGGGGGATCGTATGGCTACACCTTC
TRBJ2-7 | few | TRBV3-1 | TRBD2 | CASSQATSGSMDEQYF | TGTGCCAGCAGCCAAGCGACTAGCGGGAGTATGGACGAGCAGTACTTC
TRBJ2-5 | - | TRBV4-2 | - | CASNHGSGRILQETQYF | TGTGCCAGCAACCATGGCTCAGGGAGGATCTTACAAGAGACCCAGTACTTC
TRBJ1-1 | - | TRBV20-1 | TRBD1 | CSAYPTDRWDTEAFF | TGCAGTGCTTACCCCACGGACAGGTGGGACACTGAAGCTTTCTTT
TRBJ1-2 | few | TRBV2 | - | CASIRSPLGHGYTF | TGTGCCAGCATCAGGAGTCCTCTCGGCCATGGCTACACCTTC
TRBJ2-1 | - | TRBV6-1 | TRBD1 | CARSGQGAYNEQFF | TGTGCCAGATCGGGACAGGGCGCCTACAATGAGCAGTTCTTC
TRBJ2-1 | once | TRBV6-2/TRBV6-3 | - | CASRPRDNEQFF | TGTGCCAGCAGACCCCGGGACAATGAGCAGTTCTTC
TRBJ2-3 | - | TRBV11-2 | - | CASSLNPGGARGTQYF | TGTGCCAGCAGCTTAAATCCAGGGGGGGCCCGAGGTACGCAGTATTTT
TRBJ2-3 | few | TRBV4-1 | TRBD2 | CASSQDPAGSTDTQYF | TGCGCCAGCAGCCAAGATCCAGCGGGGAGCACAGATACGCAGTATTTT
TRBJ1-1 | - | TRBV29-1 | TRBD1 | CSVELGAPGQGNTEAFF | TGCAGCGTTGAACTAGGGGCCCCGGGACAGGGGAACACTGAAGCTTTCTTT
TRBJ2-7 | few | TRBV6-6 | - | CASSPSLAAPYEQYF | TGTGCCAGCAGCCCGTCCTTAGCGGCCCCCTACGAGCAGTACTTC
TRBJ1-6 | few | TRBV7-9 | - | CASSPEGRGGSPLHF | TGTGCCAGCAGCCCCGAGGGCAGGGGAGGATCACCCCTCCACTTT
TRBJ2-2 | few | TRBV7-9 | - | CASRPNIATGELFF | TGTGCCAGCAGACCAAACATAGCGACCGGGGAGCTGTTTTTT
TRBJ2-3 | - | TRBV10-2 | - | CASTGTDTDTQYF | TGCGCCAGCACGGGTACGGACACAGATACGCAGTATTTT
TRBJ2-5 | - | TRBV12-5 | TRBD2 | CASGPPLAETQYF | TGTGCTAGTGGTCCCCCACTAGCGGAGACCCAGTACTTC
TRBJ2-2 | - | TRBV6-2/TRBV6-3 | - | CASSRAVAGELFF | TGTGCCAGCAGCAGGGCCGTAGCCGGGGAGCTGTTTTTT
TRBJ1-4 | - | TRBV3-1 | TRBD1 | CASSPGQGSEKLFF | TGTGCCAGCAGCCCGGGACAGGGATCCGAAAAACTGTTTTTT
TRBJ2-1 | few | TRBV4-2 | TRBD2 | CASSLLAGVAYNEQFF | TGTGCCAGCAGCCTACTAGCGGGGGTAGCCTACAATGAGCAGTTCTTC
TRBJ1-1 | - | TRBV5-1 | TRBD1 | CASSLSPRGTGVTEAFF | TGCGCCAGCAGCTTGTCGCCCCGCGGGACAGGGGTTACTGAAGCTTTCTTT
TRBJ2-3 | few | TRBV20-1 | TRBD2 | CSAGGGLAGATDTQYF | TGCAGTGCTGGGGGGGGGCTAGCGGGGGCCACAGATACGCAGTATTTT
TRBJ1-1 | - | TRBV12-3/TRBV12-4 | TRBD1 | CASSSIGTGGTEAFF | TGTGCCAGCAGTTCAATCGGGACAGGGGGCACTGAAGCTTTCTTT
TRBJ2-7 | - | TRBV5-6 | TRBD1 | CASTEGARPYEQYF | TGTGCCAGCACCGAGGGGGCGCGACCCTACGAGCAGTACTTC
TRBJ1-6 | - | TRBV12-3/TRBV12-4 | - | CASSLRAPFDSYNSPLHF | TGTGCCAGCAGTTTGCGGGCTCCTTTCGACTCCTATAATTCACCCCTCCACTTT
TRBJ2-5 | few | TRBV25-1 | - | CASSGIETQYF | TGTGCCAGCAGCGGGATAGAGACCCAGTACTTC
TRBJ2-7 | few | TRBV12-5 | - | CASAPPQGYYEQYF | TGTGCTAGTGCCCCCCCTCAAGGGTACTACGAGCAGTACTTC
TRBJ2-7 | once | TRBV15 | - | CATSRDLQGGEQYF | TGTGCCACCAGCAGAGATCTACAGGGTGGCGAGCAGTACTTC
TRBJ1-6 | - | TRBV7-8 | TRBD1 | CASSSRTGVNSPLHF | TGTGCCAGCAGCTCCCGGACAGGGGTAAATTCACCCCTCCACTTT
TRBJ2-3 | - | TRBV4-1 | TRBD2 | CASSQPRTSGALTDTQYF | TGCGCCAGCAGCCAACCACGTACTAGCGGGGCCCTCACAGATACGCAGTATTTT
TRBJ2-7 | few | TRBV27 | TRBD2 | CASSHPGLAAYEQYF | TGTGCCAGCAGTCATCCGGGACTAGCAGCCTACGAGCAGTACTTC
TRBJ1-2 | - | TRBV14 | - | CASSQTVLYGYTF | TGTGCCAGCAGCCAGACAGTCCTCTATGGCTACACCTTC
TRBJ2-5 | - | TRBV7-2 | - | CASSLVSEPGWKRETQYF | TGTGCCAGCAGCTTAGTTTCTGAACCGGGGTGGAAACGCGAGACCCAGTACTTC
TRBJ2-1 | - | TRBV29-1 | - | CSVAQQGTNEQFF | TGCAGCGTTGCCCAGCAAGGGACTAATGAGCAGTTCTTC
TRBJ2-7 | few | TRBV2 | - | CASSDGSFSEQYF | TGTGCCAGCAGCGACGGGAGCTTTTCCGAGCAGTACTTC
TRBJ2-1 | - | TRBV6-5 | TRBD2 | CASITPSGAWSYEQFF | TGTGCCAGCATTACGCCTAGCGGGGCGTGGTCGTATGAGCAGTTCTTC
TRBJ2-1 | - | TRBV4-2 | - | CASSQATSSGYEQFF | TGTGCCAGCAGCCAAGCCACGAGTAGCGGATATGAGCAGTTCTTC
TRBJ2-3 | few | TRBV7-9 | TRBD2 | CASRGLADYTDTQYF | TGTGCCAGCAGGGGACTAGCGGATTACACAGATACGCAGTATTTT
TRBJ1-5 | few | TRBV6-5 | - | CASSYRGPYSNQPQHF | TGTGCCAGCAGTTACCGCGGGCCTTATAGCAATCAGCCCCAGCATTTT
TRBJ1-1 | - | TRBV14 | - | CASSQGWGPEAFF | TGTGCCAGCAGCCAGGGGTGGGGCCCTGAAGCTTTCTTT
TRBJ2-7 | - | TRBV4-1 | TRBD1 | CASSERTGEDEQYF | TGCGCCAGCAGCGAAAGGACAGGGGAGGACGAGCAGTACTTC
TRBJ1-2 | many | TRBV12-3/TRBV12-4 | - | CASSLTDPGGYTF | TGTGCCAGCAGTTTAACGGATCCGGGTGGCTACACCTTC
TRBJ2-3 | few | TRBV7-2 | TRBD2 | CASSLGSSGGITDTQYF | TGTGCCAGCAGCTTAGGGTCTAGCGGGGGGATCACAGATACGCAGTATTTT
TRBJ1-2 | - | TRBV6-5 | - | CASSYSSSYYGYTF | TGTGCCAGCAGTTACTCAAGCAGCTACTATGGCTACACCTTC
TRBJ1-2 | - | TRBV7-2 | - | CASSSPPGGYTF | TGTGCCAGCAGCTCCCCTCCGGGGGGCTACACCTTC
TRBJ2-6 | few | TRBV29-1 | - | CSIRGLGWGGANVLTF | TGCAGCATTCGAGGGCTCGGCTGGGGCGGGGCCAACGTCCTGACTTTC
TRBJ2-7 | - | TRBV7-2 | TRBD2 | CASSFISGTRISYEQYF | TGTGCCAGCAGCTTCATTTCCGGGACTAGGATCTCCTACGAGCAGTACTTC
TRBJ2-1 | - | TRBV7-2 | - | CASSPNRLSPNEQFF | TGTGCCAGCAGTCCAAACCGACTTTCTCCCAATGAGCAGTTCTTC
TRBJ2-3 | few | TRBV6-2/TRBV6-3 | - | CASSKQVTDTQYF | TGTGCCAGCAGTAAACAGGTCACAGATACGCAGTATTTT
TRBJ1-1 | few | TRBV5-1 | - | CASSLNVGGNTEAFF | TGCGCCAGCAGCTTGAACGTCGGGGGGAACACTGAAGCTTTCTTT